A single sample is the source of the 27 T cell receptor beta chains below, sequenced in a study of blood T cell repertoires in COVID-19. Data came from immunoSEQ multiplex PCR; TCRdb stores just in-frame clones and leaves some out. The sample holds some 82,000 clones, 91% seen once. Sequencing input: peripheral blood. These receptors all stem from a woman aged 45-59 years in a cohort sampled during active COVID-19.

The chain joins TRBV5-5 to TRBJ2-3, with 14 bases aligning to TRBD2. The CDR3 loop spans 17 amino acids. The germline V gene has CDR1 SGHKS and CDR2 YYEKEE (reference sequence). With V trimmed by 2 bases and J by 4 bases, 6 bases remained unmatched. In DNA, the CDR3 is TGTGCCAGCAGCTTCGTTGGGACTAGCGGGAGCGCAGATACGCAGTATTTT. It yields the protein CASSFVGTSGSADTQYF.

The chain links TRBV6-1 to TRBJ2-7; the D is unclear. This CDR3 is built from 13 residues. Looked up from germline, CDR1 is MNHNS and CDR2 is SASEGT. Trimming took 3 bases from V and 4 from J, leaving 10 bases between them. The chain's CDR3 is CASSESSRYEQYF. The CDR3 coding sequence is TGTGCCAGCAGTGAGAGTTCAAGATACGAGCAGTACTTC.

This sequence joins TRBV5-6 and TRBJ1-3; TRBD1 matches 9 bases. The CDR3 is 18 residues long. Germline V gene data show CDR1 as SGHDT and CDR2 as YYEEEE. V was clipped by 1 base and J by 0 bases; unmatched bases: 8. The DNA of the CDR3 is TGTGCCAGCAGCTTGTTTGGACAGGGGCTATACTCTGGAAACACCATATATTTT. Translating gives CASSLFGQGLYSGNTIYF.

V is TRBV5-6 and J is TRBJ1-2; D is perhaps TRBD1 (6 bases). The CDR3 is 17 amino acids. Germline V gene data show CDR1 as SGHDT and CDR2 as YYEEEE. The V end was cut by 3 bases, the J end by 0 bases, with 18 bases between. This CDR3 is CASSSLARNRANYGYTF. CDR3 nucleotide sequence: TGTGCCAGCAGCTCCCTGGCCAGGAACAGGGCTAACTATGGCTACACCTTC. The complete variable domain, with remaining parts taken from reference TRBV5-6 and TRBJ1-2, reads DAGVTQSPTHLIKTRGQQVTLRCSPKSGHDTVSWYQQALGQGPQFIFQYYEEEERQRGNFPDRFSGHQFPNYSSELNVNALLLGDSALYLCASSSLARNRANYGYTFGSGTRLTVV.

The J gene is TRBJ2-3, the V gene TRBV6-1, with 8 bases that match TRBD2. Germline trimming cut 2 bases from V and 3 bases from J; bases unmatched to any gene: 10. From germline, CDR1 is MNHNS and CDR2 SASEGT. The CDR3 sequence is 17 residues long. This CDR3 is CASSELSLAGGTDTQYF. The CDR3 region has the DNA TGTGCCAGCAGTGAATTGAGCCTAGCGGGCGGTACAGATACGCAGTATTTT.

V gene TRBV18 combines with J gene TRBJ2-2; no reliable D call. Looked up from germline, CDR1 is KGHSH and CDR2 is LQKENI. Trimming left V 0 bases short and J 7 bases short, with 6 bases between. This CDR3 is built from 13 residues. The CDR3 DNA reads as TGTGCCAGCTCACCACCTTCGAGCGGGGAGCTGTTTTTT. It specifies CASSPPSSGELFF. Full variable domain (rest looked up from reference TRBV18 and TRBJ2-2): NAGVMQNPRHLVRRRGQEARLRCSPMKGHSHVYWYRQLPEEGLKFMVYLQKENIIDESGMPKERFSAEFPKEGPSILRIQQVVRGDSAAYFCASSPPSSGELFFGEGSRLTVL.

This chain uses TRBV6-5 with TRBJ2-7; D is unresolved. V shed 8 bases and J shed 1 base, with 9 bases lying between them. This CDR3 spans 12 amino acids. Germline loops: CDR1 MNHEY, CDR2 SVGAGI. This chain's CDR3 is CASVGWSYEQYF. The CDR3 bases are TGTGCCAGCGTCGGGTGGTCCTACGAGCAGTACTTC.

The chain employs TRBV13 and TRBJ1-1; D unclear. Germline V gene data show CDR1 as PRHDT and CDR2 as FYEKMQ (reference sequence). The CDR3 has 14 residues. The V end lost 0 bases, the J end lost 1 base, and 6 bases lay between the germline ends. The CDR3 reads CASSLGSGNTEAFF. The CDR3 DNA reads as TGTGCCAGCAGCTTAGGTAGCGGGAACACTGAAGCTTTCTTT.

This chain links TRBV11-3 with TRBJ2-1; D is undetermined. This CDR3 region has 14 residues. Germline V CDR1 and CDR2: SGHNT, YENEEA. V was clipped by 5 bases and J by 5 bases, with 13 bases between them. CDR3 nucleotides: TGTGCCAGCAGCACTCGCGACAACCACAATGAGCAGTTCTTC. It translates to CASSTRDNHNEQFF.

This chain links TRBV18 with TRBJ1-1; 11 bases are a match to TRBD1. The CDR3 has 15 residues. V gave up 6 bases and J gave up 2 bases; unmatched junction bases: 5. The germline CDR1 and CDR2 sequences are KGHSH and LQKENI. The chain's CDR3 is CASSLGQGVNTEAFF. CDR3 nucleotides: TGTGCCAGCTCTCTGGGACAGGGGGTAAACACTGAAGCTTTCTTT.

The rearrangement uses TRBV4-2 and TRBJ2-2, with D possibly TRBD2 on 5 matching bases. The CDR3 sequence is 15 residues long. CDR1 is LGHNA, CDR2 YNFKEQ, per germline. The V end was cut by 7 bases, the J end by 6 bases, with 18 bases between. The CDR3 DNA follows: TGTGCCAGCAATCTTCGAGGCGGGCGGGCCGGGGAGCTGTTTTTT. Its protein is CASNLRGGRAGELFF.

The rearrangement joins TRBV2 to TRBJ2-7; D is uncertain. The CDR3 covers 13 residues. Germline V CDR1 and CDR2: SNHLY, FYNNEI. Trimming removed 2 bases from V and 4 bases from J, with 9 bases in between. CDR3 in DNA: TGTGCCAGCAGTGAAATCCCTGCGTACGAGCAGTACTTC. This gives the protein CASSEIPAYEQYF.

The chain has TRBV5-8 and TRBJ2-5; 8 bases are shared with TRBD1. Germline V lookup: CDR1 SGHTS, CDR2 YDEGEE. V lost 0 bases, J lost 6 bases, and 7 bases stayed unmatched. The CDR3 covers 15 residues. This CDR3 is CASSLGYRGWQTQYF. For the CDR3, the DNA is TGTGCCAGCAGCTTGGGGTACAGGGGGTGGCAGACCCAGTACTTC.

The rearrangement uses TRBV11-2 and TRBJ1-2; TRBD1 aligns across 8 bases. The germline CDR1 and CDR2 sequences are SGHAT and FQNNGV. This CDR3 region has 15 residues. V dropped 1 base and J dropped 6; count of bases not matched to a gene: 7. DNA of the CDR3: TGTGCCAGCAGCTTAGCGACAGGGGATTGGAATGGCTACACCTTC. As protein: CASSLATGDWNGYTF.

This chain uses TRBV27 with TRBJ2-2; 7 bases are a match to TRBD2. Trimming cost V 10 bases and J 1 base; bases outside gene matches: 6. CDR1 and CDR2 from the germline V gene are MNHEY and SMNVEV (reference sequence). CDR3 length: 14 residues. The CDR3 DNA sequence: TGTGCCACCAGCCGCGGGGGGAACACCGGGGAGCTGTTTTTT. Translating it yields CATSRGGNTGELFF.

CDR3 protein: CASSVDGSSGNTIYF. CDR3 bases: TGTGCCAGCAGCGTAGACGGGAGCTCTGGAAACACCATATATTTT. This chain links TRBV7-8 with TRBJ1-3; no firm D call. Germline V gene lookup returns CDR1 SGHVS and CDR2 FQNEAQ. The length of the CDR3 is 15 residues. V lost 5 bases to trimming and J lost 0 bases, with 11 bases between them.

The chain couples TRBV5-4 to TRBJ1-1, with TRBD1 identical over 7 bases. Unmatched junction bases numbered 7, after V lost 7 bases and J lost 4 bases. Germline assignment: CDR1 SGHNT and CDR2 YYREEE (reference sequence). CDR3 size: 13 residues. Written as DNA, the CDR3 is TGTGCCAGCCGATACAGGGGATCCACTGAAGCTTTCTTT. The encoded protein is CASRYRGSTEAFF.

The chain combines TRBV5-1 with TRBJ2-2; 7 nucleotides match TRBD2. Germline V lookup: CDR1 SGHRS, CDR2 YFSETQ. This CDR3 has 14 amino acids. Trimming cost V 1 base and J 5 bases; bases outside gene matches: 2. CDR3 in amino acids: CASSLSGMTGELFF. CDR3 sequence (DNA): TGCGCCAGCAGCTTGAGCGGGATGACCGGGGAGCTGTTTTTT.

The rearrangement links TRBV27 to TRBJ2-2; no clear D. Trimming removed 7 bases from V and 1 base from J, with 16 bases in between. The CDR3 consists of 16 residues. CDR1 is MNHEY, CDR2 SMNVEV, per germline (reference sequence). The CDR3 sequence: CASTLIGGQNTGELFF. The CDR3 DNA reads TGTGCCAGCACCTTGATAGGTGGGCAGAACACCGGGGAGCTGTTTTTT.

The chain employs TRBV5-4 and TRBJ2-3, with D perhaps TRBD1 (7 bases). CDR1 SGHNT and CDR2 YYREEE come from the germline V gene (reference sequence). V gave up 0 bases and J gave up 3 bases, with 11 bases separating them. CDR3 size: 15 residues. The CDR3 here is CASSLGAGGTDTQYF. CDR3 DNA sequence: TGTGCCAGCAGCTTGGGGGCAGGGGGGACAGATACGCAGTATTTT.

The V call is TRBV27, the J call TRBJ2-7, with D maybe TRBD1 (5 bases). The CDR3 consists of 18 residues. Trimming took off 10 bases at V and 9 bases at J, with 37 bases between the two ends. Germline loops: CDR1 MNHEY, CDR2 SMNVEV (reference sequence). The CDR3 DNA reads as TGTGCCACCCGACCGTATGGGGCTACGATCCCTAAACATCGCAGGCAGTACTTC. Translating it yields CATRPYGATIPKHRRQYF.

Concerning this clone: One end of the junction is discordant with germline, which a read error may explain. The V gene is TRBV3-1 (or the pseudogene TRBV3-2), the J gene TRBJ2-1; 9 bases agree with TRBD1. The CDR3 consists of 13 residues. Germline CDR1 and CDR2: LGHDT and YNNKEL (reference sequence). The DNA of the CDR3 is TGTGCCAGCAGCCAAGGGGTCGACAGGGGGACCCTCTTC. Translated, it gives CASSQGVDRGTLF.

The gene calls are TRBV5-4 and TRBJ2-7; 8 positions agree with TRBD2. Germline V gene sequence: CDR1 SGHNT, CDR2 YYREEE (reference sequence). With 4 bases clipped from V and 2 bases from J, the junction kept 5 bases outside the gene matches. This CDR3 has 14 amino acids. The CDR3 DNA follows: TGTGCCAGCAGCCCGGGGGGGCAAACCTACGAGCAGTACTTC. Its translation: CASSPGGQTYEQYF.

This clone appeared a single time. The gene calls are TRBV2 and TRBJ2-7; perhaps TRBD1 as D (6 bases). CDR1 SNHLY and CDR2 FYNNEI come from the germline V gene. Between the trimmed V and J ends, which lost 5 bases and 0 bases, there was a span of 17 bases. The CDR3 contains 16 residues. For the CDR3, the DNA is TGTGCCAGCAGTCCTAACAGGGTGGCTAGCTCCTACGAGCAGTACTTC. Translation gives CASSPNRVASSYEQYF.

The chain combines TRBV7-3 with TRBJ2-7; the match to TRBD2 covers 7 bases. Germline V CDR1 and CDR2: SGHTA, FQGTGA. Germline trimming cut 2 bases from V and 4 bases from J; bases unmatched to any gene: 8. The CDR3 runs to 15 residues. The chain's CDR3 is CASSLVPGGSYEQYF. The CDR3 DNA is TGTGCCAGCAGCTTAGTCCCTGGCGGGAGTTACGAGCAGTACTTC.

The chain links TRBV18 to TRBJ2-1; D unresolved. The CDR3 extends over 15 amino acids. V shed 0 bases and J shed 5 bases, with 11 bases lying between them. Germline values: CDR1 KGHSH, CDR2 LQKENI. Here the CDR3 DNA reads TGTGCCAGCTCACCACCGAGCGTAGGTAACAATGAGCAGTTCTTC. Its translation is CASSPPSVGNNEQFF.

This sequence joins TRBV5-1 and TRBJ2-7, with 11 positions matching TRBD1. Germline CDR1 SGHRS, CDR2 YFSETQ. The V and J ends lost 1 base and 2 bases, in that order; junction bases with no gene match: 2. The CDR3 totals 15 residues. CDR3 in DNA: TGCGCCAGCAGCTTGTTGGGACAGGGGGCCTACGAGCAGTACTTC. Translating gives CASSLLGQGAYEQYF.